This TCR beta chain came from a study of blood T cell repertoires in COVID-19. Everyone who took part was roughly 18 to 89 years old, and they came from 20 to 25 US areas. Germline lookup yields CDR1 SGHNT and CDR2 YENEEA. V was pared by 5 bases and J by 5 bases, with 15 bases between. The CDR3 runs to 15 residues. Data came from immunoSEQ multiplex PCR; TCRdb stores just in-frame clones and leaves some out. This sample has 250,000 to 350,000 clones; 80% to 90% occur once, and the top ten carry around 10%. Sequenced material: PBMCs or T cells enriched from blood (not recorded which). This chain links TRBV11-3 with TRBJ2-2; D is perhaps TRBD2 (6 bases). The clonotype was recovered from a woman aged 18-29 years who had recovered from COVID-19. This CDR3 is CASSRGGTATGELFF. CDR3 DNA: TGTGCCAGCAGCCGTGGGGGGACCGCGACCGGGGAGCTGTTTTTT.